Each of the 30 T cell receptor beta chains below was sequenced from the same sample in a study of identical twins. A single record per CDR3 protein comes from TCRdb applying MiXCR to the 5' RACE reads. The sample has 250,000 to 300,000 distinct CDR3 sequences; 8% to 9.5% are singletons. The sample also formed part of further work on yellow fever vaccine responses in identical twins.

Sequencing was done on a sample of CD8+ T cells sorted from blood. The receptors stem from a woman under 30 in good health.

This clonotype appeared a few times. This sequence joins TRBV20-1 and TRBJ2-7, with D possibly TRBD1 on 5 matching bases. The germline V and J ends were trimmed by 4 bases and 7 bases, with 14 bases remaining between them. Germline V gene data show CDR1 as DFQATT and CDR2 as SNEGSKA (reference sequence). This CDR3 comprises 12 residues. The CDR3 loop is CSATLLGREQYF. The CDR3 DNA is TGCAGTGCTACCCTACTGGGGCGGGAGCAGTACTTC.

Ten or more counts support this clonotype. The rearrangement joins TRBV3-1 to TRBJ2-1; 13 nucleotides agree with TRBD2. Trimming at V came to 2 bases and at J to 4 bases, leaving 5 bases not matched to a gene. CDR1 is LGHDT, CDR2 YNNKEL, per germline (reference sequence). The CDR3 has 17 residues. In nucleotides, the CDR3 is TGTGCCAGCAGCCAAACTAGCGGGGGGGCCGGGTACAATGAGCAGTTCTTC. It specifies CASSQTSGGAGYNEQFF.

The chain joins TRBV11-2 to TRBJ2-2; unclear D gene. This CDR3 is 17 amino acids long. The germline V gene has CDR1 SGHAT and CDR2 FQNNGV. With 0 bases removed from V and 6 bases from J, the gap between germline ends came to 17 bases. The CDR3 sequence: CASSLDPLFSSPGELFF. The CDR3 DNA sequence: TGTGCCAGCAGCTTAGATCCCCTCTTTAGTTCTCCCGGGGAGCTGTTTTTT.

The chain combines TRBV29-1 with TRBJ2-1, with TRBD1 matching over 10 bases. Germline V gene lookup returns CDR1 SQVTM and CDR2 ANQGSEA. The J segment lost 5 bases and the V segment lost 8 bases, leaving 3 bases of the junction unmatched. The CDR3 covers 12 residues. This CDR3 is CSLGQGNNEQFF. CDR3 DNA: TGCAGCTTGGGACAGGGGAACAATGAGCAGTTCTTC.

This clonotype has at least ten counts. As the CDR3 is not closed by the conserved phenylalanine or tryptophan, this likely results from a read error. The rearrangement uses TRBV4-1 and TRBJ2-5; 8 nucleotides agree with TRBD2. The CDR3 length is 16 residues. Germline V gene data show CDR1 as MGHRA and CDR2 as YSYEKL. V shed 1 base, J shed 7 bases, and the junction held 11 bases outside the gene matches. CDR3 sequence (DNA): TGCGCCAGCAGCCAAGCGATGGGGACTAGGGGTTGGACCCAGTACTCC. Protein product: CASSQAMGTRGWTQYS.

This clonotype has at least ten counts. V is TRBV20-1 and J is TRBJ2-7; 10 nucleotides agree with TRBD1. This CDR3 region has 16 residues. V gave up 3 bases and J gave up 2 bases; unmatched junction bases: 10. CDR1 and CDR2 (germline): DFQATT, SNEGSKA (reference sequence). DNA of the CDR3: TGCAGTGCTAGGGAACTCGGGACAGGGGTTCCCTACGAGCAGTACTTC. It specifies CSARELGTGVPYEQYF.

This clonotype has at least ten counts. In DNA form, the CDR3 reads TGCGCCAGCAGCCACGATCGGACAGGGTGGTACGAGCAGTACTTC. Protein sequence: CASSHDRTGWYEQYF. The gene calls are TRBV4-3 and TRBJ2-7; 8 bases line up with TRBD1. In germline, CDR1 is LGHNA, CDR2 YSLEER. The CDR3 covers 15 residues. Trimming took 3 bases from V and 4 from J; bases not matched to a gene: 8.

There are a few counts of this clonotype. This chain uses TRBV7-2 with TRBJ2-2; 12 bases line up with TRBD2. In germline, CDR1 is SGHTA, CDR2 FQGNSA. This CDR3 is 16 amino acids long. V gave up 5 bases and J gave up 8 bases; unmatched junction bases: 9. The CDR3 protein is CASSELLAGGFGELFF. CDR3 DNA: TGTGCCAGCAGCGAATTACTAGCGGGAGGTTTTGGGGAGCTGTTTTTT. Drawing the rest from reference TRBV7-2 and TRBJ2-2, the complete variable domain is GAGVSQSPSNKVTEKGKDVELRCDPISGHTALYWYRQSLGQGLEFLIYFQGNSAPDKSGLPSDRFSAERTGGSVSTLTIQRTQQEDSAVYLCASSELLAGGFGELFFGEGSRLTVL.

This clonotype was detected only a few times. The chain employs TRBV6-1 and TRBJ1-3; no clear D gene. Trimming removed 5 bases from V and 0 bases from J, with 11 bases in between. The germline V gene encodes CDR1 MNHNS and CDR2 SASEGT. This CDR3 is 15 amino acids long. The CDR3 loop is CASSQSWSSGNTIYF. For the CDR3, the DNA is TGTGCCAGCAGTCAGAGCTGGTCCTCTGGAAACACCATATATTTT.

V usage is TRBV2 and J usage is TRBJ2-7, with 8 bases that match TRBD1. Germline loops: CDR1 SNHLY, CDR2 FYNNEI. With 10 bases clipped from V and 0 bases from J, the junction kept 8 bases outside the gene matches. The CDR3 sequence is 14 residues long. The CDR3: CATLRDRISYEQYF. In DNA, the CDR3 is TGTGCCACCCTCCGGGACAGGATCTCCTACGAGCAGTACTTC.

In this sample, this clonotype turned up a few times. V usage is TRBV12-3 or TRBV12-4 and J usage is TRBJ2-2; D not certain. The CDR3 has 15 amino acids. With 2 bases removed from V and 2 bases from J, the gap between germline ends came to 9 bases. The CDR3, as DNA: TGTGCCAGCAGTTTATGGGGTGAAAACACCGGGGAGCTGTTTTTT. Its translation is CASSLWGENTGELFF.

This clonotype was counted only a few times. The V and J genes are TRBV27 and TRBJ2-7; D unresolved. The length of the CDR3 is 11 residues. CDR1 is MNHEY, CDR2 SMNVEV, per germline (reference sequence). V was cut by 3 bases and J by 6 bases, with 6 bases left in between. The CDR3 DNA reads as TGTGCCAGCAGTTTTTTGGGCGAGCAGTACTTC. Translated, it gives CASSFLGEQYF.

This clonotype was seen ten or more times. The gene calls are TRBV11-1 and TRBJ2-1; 8 bases are a match to TRBD1. Germline values: CDR1 SGHAT, CDR2 FQDESV (reference sequence). V was clipped by 5 bases and J by 2 bases; unmatched bases: 14. The CDR3 spans 18 residues. The CDR3 coding sequence is TGTGCCAGCAGCATGGCTCCGTCGACAGGGGATCCCTACAATGAGCAGTTCTTC. Amino acids: CASSMAPSTGDPYNEQFF. The full variable domain, rest sourced from reference TRBV11-1 and TRBJ2-1, is EAEVAQSPRYKITEKSQAVAFWCDPISGHATLYWYRQILGQGPELLVQFQDESVVDDSQLPKDRFSAERLKGVDSTLKIQPAELGDSAMYLCASSMAPSTGDPYNEQFFGPGTRLTVL.

DNA for the CDR3: TGTGCCAGCAACGGGCAGGGGGTTTTTACTGAAGCTTTCTTT. This encodes CASNGQGVFTEAFF. The chain carries TRBV28 and TRBJ1-1; the match to TRBD1 covers 7 bases. The germline V gene encodes CDR1 MDHEN and CDR2 SYDVKM. J was trimmed by 5 bases and V by 7 bases; bases with no gene match: 10. The CDR3 is 14 residues long.

This clonotype was counted only a few times. This chain's CDR3 is CSARDRATNEQFF. For the CDR3, the DNA is TGCAGTGCTAGAGATAGGGCGACTAATGAGCAGTTCTTC. V usage is TRBV20-1 and J usage is TRBJ2-1, with D unclear. The CDR3 totals 13 residues. Germline CDR1 is DFQATT and CDR2 is SNEGSKA (reference sequence). The V end lost 0 bases, the J end lost 7 bases, and 10 bases lay between the germline ends.

This clonotype was observed many times. The V gene is TRBV3-1, the J gene TRBJ2-4, with D tentatively TRBD1 (6 bases). V shed 2 bases and J shed 5 bases, with 19 bases lying between them. This CDR3 has 17 residues. Per germline, CDR1 LGHDT and CDR2 YNNKEL (reference sequence). The CDR3 sequence is CASSQSPPSAGENIQYF. CDR3 bases: TGTGCCAGCAGCCAAAGCCCACCTTCGGCAGGGGAAAACATTCAGTACTTC.

This clonotype was counted at least ten times. V gene TRBV6-2 or TRBV6-3 combines with J gene TRBJ2-7; a possible D gene is TRBD2 (5 bases). Deletions cut 3 bases from V and 1 base from J, with 13 bases between. The CDR3 totals 15 residues. From germline, CDR1 is MNHEY and CDR2 SVGEGT. CDR3 sequence: CASSYWETGSYEQYF. As DNA, the CDR3 is TGTGCCAGCAGTTATTGGGAGACTGGATCCTACGAGCAGTACTTC.

This clonotype was recorded many times. The V and J genes are TRBV5-1 and TRBJ2-5; 11 bases are shared with TRBD2. The CDR3 extends over 15 amino acids. Per germline, CDR1 SGHRS and CDR2 YFSETQ. V shed 4 bases and J 4 bases; nucleotides not matched to a gene: 6. The CDR3, as DNA: TGCGCCAGCAGCATGGGGACTAGCGGTGCAGAGACCCAGTACTTC. Encoded protein: CASSMGTSGAETQYF.

This clonotype has at least ten counts. The chain is built from TRBV6-1 and TRBJ1-2; D not resolved. Looked up from germline, CDR1 is MNHNS and CDR2 is SASEGT. This CDR3 has 14 residues. Trimming removed 7 bases at V and 6 bases at J, with 18 bases between. The CDR3 loop reads CASTSLGLVHGYTF. The CDR3 DNA sequence: TGTGCCAGCACCTCGCTAGGGCTCGTGCATGGCTACACCTTC.

This clonotype was seen more than once but under ten times. The V gene is TRBV20-1, the J gene TRBJ2-7; 8 bases are shared with TRBD2. The V gene's germline CDR1 is DFQATT and CDR2 SNEGSKA (reference sequence). J lost 6 bases, V lost 0 bases, and 7 bases had no gene match. There are 14 residues in the CDR3. The CDR3, as DNA: TGCAGTGCTAGAGAAGTAGCGGGAATCCGCGAGCAGTACTTC. Translating it yields CSAREVAGIREQYF.

This clonotype appeared a few times. This chain links TRBV12-3 or TRBV12-4 with TRBJ2-1; 7 positions match TRBD2. CDR3 length equals 15 residues. After removal of 6 bases from V and 7 bases from J, the junction contained 12 bases not matched to a gene. The CDR3: CASREGGVYYNEQFF. The CDR3 bases are TGTGCCAGCAGGGAGGGAGGGGTGTACTATAATGAGCAGTTCTTC.

The chain is built from TRBV6-5 and TRBJ2-6; D call uncertain. The V end was cut by 0 bases, the J end by 4 bases, with 10 bases between. The CDR3 is made up of 16 amino acids. Germline lookup yields CDR1 MNHEY and CDR2 SVGAGI. This chain's CDR3 is CASSYSIGSGANVLTF. For the CDR3, the DNA is TGTGCCAGCAGTTACTCGATTGGGTCCGGGGCCAACGTCCTGACTTTC.

The CDR3 DNA sequence: TGTGCCTGGGGCGGGGACCCTTTCTGGGAGCAGTTCTTC. It yields the protein CAWGGDPFWEQFF. The V and J genes are TRBV30 and TRBJ2-1; maybe TRBD2 (6 bases). V lost 5 bases to trimming and J lost 10 bases, with 18 bases between them. Germline V lookup: CDR1 GTSNPN, CDR2 SVGIG (reference sequence). This CDR3 has 13 residues.

The chain uses TRBV19 and TRBJ2-7; D remains unclear. V dropped 6 bases and J dropped 0 bases, with 15 bases sitting between them. The CDR3 totals 15 residues. Germline V gives CDR1 LNHDA, CDR2 SQIVND (reference sequence). CDR3 DNA sequence: TGTGCCAGTAGCACGACAATTTCCACCTCCTACGAGCAGTACTTC. This encodes CASSTTISTSYEQYF.

V is TRBV30 and J is TRBJ2-5; 8 nucleotides line up with TRBD2. The CDR3 spans 15 residues. Trimming at V came to 1 base and at J to 3 bases, leaving 7 bases not matched to a gene. The germline V gene encodes CDR1 GTSNPN and CDR2 SVGIG (reference sequence). The CDR3 DNA follows: TGTGCCTGGAGTGGTCCCGGGACTAGGGAAGAGACCCAGTACTTC. Translating it yields CAWSGPGTREETQYF.

J is TRBJ1-1 and V is TRBV13; D gene unclear. V gave up 0 bases and J gave up 1 base, with 6 bases separating them. The CDR3 sequence is 14 residues long. The germline V gene has CDR1 PRHDT and CDR2 FYEKMQ (reference sequence). The CDR3 loop is CASSLGLTNTEAFF. CDR3 coding DNA: TGTGCCAGCAGCTTAGGACTCACGAACACTGAAGCTTTCTTT.

This clonotype was seen at least ten times. The V and J genes are TRBV7-9 and TRBJ2-7; D not certain. The CDR3 covers 14 residues. The V end was cut by 4 bases, the J end by 3 bases, with 13 bases between. Germline CDR1 reads SEHNR; CDR2 reads FQNEAQ (reference sequence). CDR3 residues: CASSSSAAYYEQYF. In nucleotides, the CDR3 is TGTGCCAGCAGCTCCTCGGCGGCCTACTACGAGCAGTACTTC. Supplemented by reference TRBV7-9 and TRBJ2-7, the full variable domain reads DTGVSQNPRHKITKRGQNVTFRCDPISEHNRLYWYRQTLGQGPEFLTYFQNEAQLEKSRLLSDRFSAERPKGSFSTLEIQRTEQGDSAMYLCASSSSAAYYEQYFGPGTRLTVT.

The V call is TRBV4-1, the J call TRBJ2-7; a weak D match, TRBD1 (5 bases). This CDR3 has 14 amino acids. With 4 bases removed from V and 7 bases from J, the gap between germline ends came to 17 bases. Germline-derived CDR1 and CDR2 are MGHRA and YSYEKL. CDR3 sequence (DNA): TGCGCCAGCAGCCTGGGGCCCACGGTTTCGGAGCAGTACTTC. Its translation is CASSLGPTVSEQYF.

This clonotype was picked up many times. This chain uses TRBV28 with TRBJ2-1; tentatively, D is TRBD1 or TRBD2 (5 bases each). V was pared by 2 bases and J by 4 bases, with 12 bases between. The CDR3 contains 15 residues. The germline CDR1 and CDR2 sequences are MDHEN and SYDVKM. For the CDR3, the DNA is TGTGCCAGCAGTTTAATGGGGGTGTCGTACAATGAGCAGTTCTTC. This sequence encodes CASSLMGVSYNEQFF.

This clonotype was detected many times. As DNA, the CDR3 is TGCGCCAGCAGCCAAGATGAACGGGGCCTCTTGTATGAGCAGTTCTTC. This translates into CASSQDERGLLYEQFF. The gene calls are TRBV4-1 and TRBJ2-1; D may match TRBD1 or TRBD2 (5 bases each). CDR3 size: 16 residues. Trimming removed 0 bases from V and 8 bases from J, with 17 bases in between. CDR1 is MGHRA and CDR2 is YSYEKL in the germline V gene.